This T cell receptor beta chain was identified during a study of blood T cell repertoires in COVID-19. Overall study context: Donors in the United States, Italy and Spain gave samples during acute or convalescent COVID-19.

The CDR3 is 12 amino acids. Trimming cost V 8 bases and J 9 bases; bases outside gene matches: 6. Germline CDR1 is SNHLY and CDR2 is FYNNEI. Measured with immunoSEQ multiplex PCR; TCRdb has only the in-frame clones, and not every one. In the table there are 150,000 to 200,000 clones, 80% to 85% of which are singletons. Participants had their cohort set by participant-reported clinical history. The study counted Cohort 3 donors as recovered given two negative PCRs, clearance, or symptom resolution. Input material: PBMCs or T cells enriched from blood (not recorded which). The chain combines TRBV2 with TRBJ2-2; 7 bases align to TRBD1. The TCR sequence derives from a woman aged 60-75 years who had recovered from COVID-19. The CDR3 loop is CASSRQGRELFF. In DNA form, the CDR3 reads TGTGCCAGCTCCCGACAGGGTCGGGAGCTGTTTTTT.